One and the same sample provided the 18 T cell receptor beta chains below, sequenced in a study of T cell clones after liver transplantation. Assay used: immunoSEQ multiplex PCR; TCRdb lists only in-frame clones, some missing. The data show 68,000 or so clones, about 92% seen once. This sample comprised CD4+ T cells from blood, obtained nearly 26 months after liver transplant. The receptors were sampled from a human patient who received a liver transplant. The graft donor may have contributed some T cells.

V gene TRBV4-1 combines with J gene TRBJ1-2, with TRBD1 matching over 8 bases. CDR1 is MGHRA and CDR2 is YSYEKL in the germline V gene. V lost 1 base and J lost 7; bases outside the gene matches: 8. This CDR3 is 15 amino acids long. The CDR3 sequence is CASSQGIRGQLGYTF. The DNA for the CDR3 is TGCGCCAGCAGCCAAGGTATCAGGGGGCAGCTTGGCTACACCTTC.

The rearrangement joins TRBV9 to TRBJ1-1, with TRBD1 identical over 7 bases. J was trimmed by 4 bases and V by 0 bases; bases with no gene match: 3. Germline loops: CDR1 SGDLS, CDR2 YYNGEE. This CDR3 is 14 amino acids long. Here the CDR3 reads CASSVDAGGTEAFF. The DNA for the CDR3 is TGTGCCAGCAGCGTAGACGCAGGGGGCACTGAAGCTTTCTTT. The entire variable domain, with the rest obtained from reference TRBV9 and TRBJ1-1, is as follows: DSGVTQTPKHLITATGQRVTLRCSPRSGDLSVYWYQQSLDQGLQFLIQYYNGEERAKGNILERFSAQQFPDLHSELNLSSLELGDSALYFCASSVDAGGTEAFFGQGTRLTVV.

The chain uses TRBV11-3 and TRBJ1-4; D unresolved. Germline lookup yields CDR1 SGHNT and CDR2 YENEEA. With 4 bases removed from V and 7 bases from J, the gap between germline ends came to 7 bases. This CDR3 spans 12 amino acids. The CDR3, as DNA: TGTGCCAGCAGCTCCGCAGGTGAAAAACTGTTTTTT. Its protein is CASSSAGEKLFF.

This clone was counted once. The chain uses TRBV7-9 and TRBJ2-7; D is unclear. This CDR3 has 12 amino acids. Trimming removed 1 base from V and 3 bases from J, with 4 bases in between. The germline gives CDR1 SEHNR, CDR2 FQNEAQ (reference sequence). The DNA of the CDR3 is TGTGCCAGCAGCTTAGGAGACTACGAGCAGTACTTC. Amino acid sequence: CASSLGDYEQYF. The complete variable domain, with remaining parts taken from reference TRBV7-9 and TRBJ2-7, reads DTGVSQNPRHKITKRGQNVTFRCDPISEHNRLYWYRQTLGQGPEFLTYFQNEAQLEKSRLLSDRFSAERPKGSFSTLEIQRTEQGDSAMYLCASSLGDYEQYFGPGTRLTVT.

This clone came up once. V usage is TRBV2 and J usage is TRBJ2-2; tentatively, D is TRBD1 or TRBD2 (6 bases each). The CDR3 contains 14 residues. V lost 9 bases to trimming and J lost 4 bases, with 15 bases between them. Germline V gene sequence: CDR1 SNHLY, CDR2 FYNNEI. The CDR3 DNA reads as TGTGCCAGTCGAGGGGGACTGGCCACCGGGGAGCTGTTTTTT. Encoded protein: CASRGGLATGELFF.

The CDR3 here is CASSLPEAWQGYEQYF. The CDR3 region has the DNA TGTGCCAGCAGTTTACCGGAAGCGTGGCAGGGCTACGAGCAGTACTTC. The chain links TRBV28 to TRBJ2-7, with D perhaps TRBD1 (5 bases). The length of the CDR3 is 16 residues. V dropped 2 bases and J dropped 3 bases, with 17 bases sitting between them. The germline V gene has CDR1 MDHEN and CDR2 SYDVKM.

The rearrangement joins TRBV19 to TRBJ2-2, with D maybe TRBD1 (5 bases). Trimming pared 5 bases from V and 1 base from J, leaving 11 bases between. The CDR3 covers 15 residues. The germline V gene has CDR1 LNHDA and CDR2 SQIVND (reference sequence). The CDR3 DNA sequence: TGTGCCAGTAGTCAGGGCCGCCTGAACACCGGGGAGCTGTTTTTT. Amino acids: CASSQGRLNTGELFF.

This chain uses TRBV2 with TRBJ2-7; 7 nucleotides match TRBD1. J was trimmed by 3 bases and V by 1 base; bases with no gene match: 6. The CDR3 sequence is 15 residues long. Germline values: CDR1 SNHLY, CDR2 FYNNEI. CDR3 loop: CASSEGVAGGYEQYF. As DNA, the CDR3 is TGTGCCAGCAGTGAAGGGGTGGCAGGGGGCTACGAGCAGTACTTC.

V is TRBV27 and J is TRBJ2-7, with a weak D call TRBD2 (6 bases). The CDR3 runs to 16 residues. Germline values: CDR1 MNHEY, CDR2 SMNVEV (reference sequence). Trimming cost V 4 bases and J 2 bases, with 18 bases left between them. The CDR3 loop reads CASSSPTRGAAYEQYF. CDR3 sequence (DNA): TGTGCCAGCAGTTCCCCCACGCGGGGCGCTGCCTACGAGCAGTACTTC.

This chain connects TRBV6-5 to TRBJ2-7; the D call may be TRBD1 or TRBD2 (5 bases each). V lost 2 bases to trimming and J lost 7 bases, with 12 bases between them. CDR1 and CDR2 (germline): MNHEY, SVGAGI. The CDR3 consists of 13 residues. CDR3 bases: TGTGCCAGCAGTTACCCCGGGACGGCAGAGCAGTACTTC. Translating gives CASSYPGTAEQYF.

The gene calls are TRBV7-9 and TRBJ1-5; D is possibly TRBD1 (5 bases). Germline V gene sequence: CDR1 SEHNR, CDR2 FQNEAQ (reference sequence). V was cut by 1 base and J by 9 bases, with 7 bases left in between. The CDR3 spans 12 residues. CDR3 nucleotides: TGTGCCAGCAGCTTAGATCAGGGGCCCCAGCATTTT. Translating gives CASSLDQGPQHF. The whole variable domain, filled in from reference TRBV7-9 and TRBJ1-5, reads DTGVSQNPRHKITKRGQNVTFRCDPISEHNRLYWYRQTLGQGPEFLTYFQNEAQLEKSRLLSDRFSAERPKGSFSTLEIQRTEQGDSAMYLCASSLDQGPQHFGDGTRLSIL.

In its sample, this clone was seen once. The CDR3 loop is CASSLGTSGTGAGTQYF. CDR3 nucleotide sequence: TGTGCCAGCAGTCTCGGGACTAGCGGGACAGGCGCGGGTACGCAGTATTTT. The J gene is TRBJ2-3, the V gene TRBV28; TRBD2 agrees at 13 bases. This CDR3 comprises 17 residues. V was pared by 5 bases and J by 8 bases, with 13 bases of the junction left unmatched. Looked up from germline, CDR1 is MDHEN and CDR2 is SYDVKM. The full variable domain, with the rest looked up from reference TRBV28 and TRBJ2-3, is DVKVTQSSRYLVKRTGEKVFLECVQDMDHENMFWYRQDPGLGLRLIYFSYDVKMKEKGDIPEGYSVSREKKERFSLILESASTNQTSMYLCASSLGTSGTGAGTQYFGPGTRLTVL.

The V gene is TRBV5-1, the J gene TRBJ1-5, with D tentatively TRBD1 (5 bases). The length of the CDR3 is 15 residues. V was cut by 0 bases and J by 0 bases, with 7 bases left in between. Looked up from germline, CDR1 is SGHRS and CDR2 is YFSETQ. CDR3 in DNA: TGCGCCAGCAGCTTGGGGGACTCTAGCAATCAGCCCCAGCATTTT. It translates to CASSLGDSSNQPQHF.

This chain uses TRBV5-1 with TRBJ2-1; 7 bases fit TRBD2. CDR3 length: 15 residues. Losses at the gene ends were 4 bases for V and 5 bases for J; bases not matched to a gene: 9. CDR1 SGHRS and CDR2 YFSETQ come from the germline V gene. This CDR3 is CASSTGLEPHNEQFF. Written as DNA, the CDR3 is TGCGCCAGCAGCACCGGACTAGAACCCCACAATGAGCAGTTCTTC.

This rearrangement joins TRBV4-2 to TRBJ1-2; D may be TRBD1 (6 bases). The germline V and J ends were trimmed by 3 bases and 7 bases, with 21 bases remaining between them. The CDR3 is 16 amino acids. In germline, CDR1 is LGHNA, CDR2 YNFKEQ. DNA of the CDR3: TGTGCCAGCAGCCAGACCCCCGGCAGGGGAGAGGTTGGCTACACCTTC. Its protein is CASSQTPGRGEVGYTF.

V is TRBV18 and J is TRBJ2-5; D not resolved. V was clipped by 3 bases and J by 5 bases, with 13 bases between them. This CDR3 spans 14 amino acids. Per the germline V gene, CDR1 is KGHSH and CDR2 is LQKENI. CDR3 sequence reads: CASSPPARTETQYF. CDR3 bases: TGTGCCAGCTCACCGCCCGCCCGGACGGAGACCCAGTACTTC.

The J gene is TRBJ2-3, the V gene TRBV6-5; D perhaps matches TRBD2 (5 bases). Germline V lookup: CDR1 MNHEY, CDR2 SVGAGI. V was cut by 2 bases and J by 6 bases, with 12 bases left in between. The CDR3 is made up of 14 amino acids. The CDR3 sequence: CASSYSGGGDTQYF. DNA of the CDR3: TGTGCCAGCAGTTACAGCGGTGGCGGGGATACGCAGTATTTT.

The sample holds a few counts of this clone. The chain uses TRBV10-2 and TRBJ2-5; the D gene could be TRBD1 or TRBD2 (6 bases each). In germline, CDR1 is WSHSY, CDR2 SAAADI. V was cut by 3 bases and J by 4 bases, with 12 bases left in between. This CDR3 region has 14 residues. CDR3 region: CASSDGGRRETQYF. CDR3 nucleotides: TGCGCCAGCAGTGACGGGGGCAGGCGAGAGACCCAGTACTTC.